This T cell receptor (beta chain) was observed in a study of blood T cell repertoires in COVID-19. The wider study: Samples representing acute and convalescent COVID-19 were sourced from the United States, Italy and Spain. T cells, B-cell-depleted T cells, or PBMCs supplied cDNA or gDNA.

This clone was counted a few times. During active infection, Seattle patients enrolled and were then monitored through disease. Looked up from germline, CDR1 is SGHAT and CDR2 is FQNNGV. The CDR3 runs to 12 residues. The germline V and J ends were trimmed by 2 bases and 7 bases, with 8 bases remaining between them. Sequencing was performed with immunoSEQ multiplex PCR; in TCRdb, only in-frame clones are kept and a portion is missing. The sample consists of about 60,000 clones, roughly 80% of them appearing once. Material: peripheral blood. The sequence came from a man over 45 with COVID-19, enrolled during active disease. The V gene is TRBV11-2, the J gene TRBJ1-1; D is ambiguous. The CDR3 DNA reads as TGTGCCAGCAGCTTAATGTCGGGTGAAGCTTTCTTT. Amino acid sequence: CASSLMSGEAFF.